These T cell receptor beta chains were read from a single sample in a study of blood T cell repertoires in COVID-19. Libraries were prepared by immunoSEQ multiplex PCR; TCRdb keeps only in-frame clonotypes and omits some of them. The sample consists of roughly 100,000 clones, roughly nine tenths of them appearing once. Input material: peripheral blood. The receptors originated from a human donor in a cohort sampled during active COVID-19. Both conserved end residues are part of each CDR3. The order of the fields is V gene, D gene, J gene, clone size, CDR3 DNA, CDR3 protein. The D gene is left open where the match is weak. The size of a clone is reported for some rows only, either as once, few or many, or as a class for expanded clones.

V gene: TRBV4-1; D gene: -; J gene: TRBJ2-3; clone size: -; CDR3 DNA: TGCGCCAGCAGCCACCCTTTACAGGGAGATACGCAGTATTTT; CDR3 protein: CASSHPLQGDTQYF
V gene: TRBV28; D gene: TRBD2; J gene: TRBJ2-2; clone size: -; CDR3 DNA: TGTGCCAGCAGTCTCGGGCTAGCGGGAGGCACCGGGGAGCTGTTTTTT; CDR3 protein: CASSLGLAGGTGELFF
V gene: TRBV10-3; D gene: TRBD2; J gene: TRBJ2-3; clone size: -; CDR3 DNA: TGTGCCATTAGACGGGGGGTCGACACAGATACGCAGTATTTT; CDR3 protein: CAIRRGVDTDTQYF
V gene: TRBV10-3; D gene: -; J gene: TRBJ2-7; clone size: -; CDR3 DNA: TGTGCCATCAGTGAGTCGGCGGACAAGCAGTACTTC; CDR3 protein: CAISESADKQYF
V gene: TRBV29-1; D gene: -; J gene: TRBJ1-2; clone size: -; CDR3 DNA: TGCAGCGCCGAGGACGGAGGCTATGGCTACACCTTC; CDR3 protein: CSAEDGGYGYTF
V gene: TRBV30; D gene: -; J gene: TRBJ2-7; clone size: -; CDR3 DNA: TGTGCCTGTTTTGGGGGCAGCAAGAGTTACGAGCAGTACTTC; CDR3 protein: CACFGGSKSYEQYF
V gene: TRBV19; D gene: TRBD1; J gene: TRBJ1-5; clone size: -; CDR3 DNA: TGTGCCAGTAGTGACAGGGGAAGGGCCAATCAGCCCCAGCATTTT; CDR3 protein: CASSDRGRANQPQHF
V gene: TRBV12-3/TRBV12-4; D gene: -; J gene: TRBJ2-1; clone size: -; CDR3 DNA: TGTGCCAGCCTTAGGGACTCCAACAATGAGCAGTTCTTC; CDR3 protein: CASLRDSNNEQFF
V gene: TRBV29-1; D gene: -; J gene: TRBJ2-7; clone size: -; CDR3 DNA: TGCAGCGTTGTGGCACACTCCTACGAGCAGTACTTC; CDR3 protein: CSVVAHSYEQYF
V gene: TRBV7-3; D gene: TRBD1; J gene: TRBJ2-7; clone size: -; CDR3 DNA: TGTGCCAGCAGCCCCGGGACAGGGAGCCACGAGCAGTACTTC; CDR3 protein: CASSPGTGSHEQYF
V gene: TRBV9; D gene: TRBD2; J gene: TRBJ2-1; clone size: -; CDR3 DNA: TGTGCCAGCAGCGTAGCTGGGGACTACTACAATGAGCAGTTCTTC; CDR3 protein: CASSVAGDYYNEQFF
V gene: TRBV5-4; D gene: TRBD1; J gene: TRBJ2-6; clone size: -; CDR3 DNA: TGTGCCAGCAGCTTGGAAACAGGGGCTAAGTTGTCTGGGGCCAACGTCCTGACTTTC; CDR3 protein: CASSLETGAKLSGANVLTF
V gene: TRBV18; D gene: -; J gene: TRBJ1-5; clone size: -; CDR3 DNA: TGTGCCAGCTCACCCTCGGGTGGCAATCAGCCCCAGCATTTT; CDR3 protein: CASSPSGGNQPQHF
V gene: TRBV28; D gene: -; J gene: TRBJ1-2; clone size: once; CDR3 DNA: TGTGCCAGCAGTTTATCCTCCGCGACCAGGTGGGGCTACACCTTC; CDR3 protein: CASSLSSATRWGYTF
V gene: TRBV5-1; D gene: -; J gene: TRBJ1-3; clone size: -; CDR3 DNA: TGCGCCAGCAACCCGGACACGAACTCTGGAAACACCATATATTTT; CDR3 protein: CASNPDTNSGNTIYF
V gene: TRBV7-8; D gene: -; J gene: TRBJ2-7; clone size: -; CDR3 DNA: TGTGCCAGCAGCTTAGTGCAAATTCCGACAGGACGCGAGCAGTACTTC; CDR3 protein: CASSLVQIPTGREQYF
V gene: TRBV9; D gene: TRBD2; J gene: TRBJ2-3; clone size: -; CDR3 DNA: TGTGCCAGCAGCGCTAGCGGGAGGGCCGATACGCAGTATTTT; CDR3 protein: CASSASGRADTQYF
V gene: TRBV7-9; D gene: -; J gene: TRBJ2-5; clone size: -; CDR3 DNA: TGTGCCAGCAGCCCCATAGGGGTGGGAGAGACCCAGTACTTC; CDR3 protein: CASSPIGVGETQYF
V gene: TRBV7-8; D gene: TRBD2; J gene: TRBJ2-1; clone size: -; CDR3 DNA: TGTGCCAGCAGCCCCGGGACTAGCGGTTCTAGGGATGAGCAGTTCTTC; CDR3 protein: CASSPGTSGSRDEQFF
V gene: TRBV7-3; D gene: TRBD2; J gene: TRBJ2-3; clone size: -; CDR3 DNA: TGTGCCAGCAGCTTAATACTAGCGGGGGGTAATTTT; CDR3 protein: CASSLILAGGNF
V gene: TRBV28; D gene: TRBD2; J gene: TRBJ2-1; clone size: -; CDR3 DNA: TGTGCCAGCAGTTTACCTGCGGCGGGGGGGAATGAGCAGTTCTTC; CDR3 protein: CASSLPAAGGNEQFF
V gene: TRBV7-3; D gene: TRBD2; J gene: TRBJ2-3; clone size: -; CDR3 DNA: TGTGCCAGCAGCTTACGGAGCGGGAGTGGAACAGATACGCAGTATTTT; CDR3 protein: CASSLRSGSGTDTQYF
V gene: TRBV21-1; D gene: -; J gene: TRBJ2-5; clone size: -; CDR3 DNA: TGTGCCAGCAGCAGTCGTTTACAGGCCAGGAAGGGGGAGACCCAGTACTTC; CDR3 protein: CASSSRLQARKGETQYF
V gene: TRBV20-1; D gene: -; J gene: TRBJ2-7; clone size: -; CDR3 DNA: TGCAGTGCTAGTGGGGAGGTAGGGGACAGCTTTCTCGAGCAGTACTTC; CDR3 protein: CSASGEVGDSFLEQYF
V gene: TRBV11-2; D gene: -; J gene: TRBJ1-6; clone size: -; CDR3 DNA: TGTGCCAGCAGCTTATTGCAGGGGAATTCACCCCTCCACTTT; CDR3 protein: CASSLLQGNSPLHF
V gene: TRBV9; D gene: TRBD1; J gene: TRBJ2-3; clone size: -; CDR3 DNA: TGTGCCAGCAGCGTCTCTGGACAGGGGGGAACAGATACGCAGTATTTT; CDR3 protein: CASSVSGQGGTDTQYF
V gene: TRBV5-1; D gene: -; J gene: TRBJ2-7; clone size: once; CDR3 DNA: TGCGCCAGCAGCGGACTACGACAGGGACGCTACGAGCAGTACTTC; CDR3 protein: CASSGLRQGRYEQYF
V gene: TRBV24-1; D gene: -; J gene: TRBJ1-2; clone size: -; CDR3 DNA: TGTGCCACCAGTGATTTGGAACAGAATTATGGCTACACCTTC; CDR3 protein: CATSDLEQNYGYTF
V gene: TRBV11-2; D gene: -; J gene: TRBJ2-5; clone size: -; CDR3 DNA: TGTGCCAGCAGCTTAGGGCGGATGTACCAAGAGACCCAGTACTTC; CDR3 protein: CASSLGRMYQETQYF